This TCR beta chain was sequenced during a study of metastatic and nonmetastatic thyroid tumors. TCRdb reanalyzed the PCR reads via MiXCR. The top ten clones hold 2.5% to 3% of a sample with some 54,000 clones, roughly 15% of them seen once. Treatment of any kind had been given to no patient before thyroid surgery. Germline V gene sequence: CDR1 MDHEN, CDR2 SYDVKM. Trimming removed 8 bases from V and 2 bases from J; junction bases left unmatched: 10. The CDR3 has 15 residues. This clone has a handful of counts. V and J are TRBV28 and TRBJ1-1; TRBD1 aligns across 8 bases. The TCR comes from a female donor with papillary thyroid cancer or a benign thyroid nodule (not recorded which). Some clones in this sample may be carry-over from other donors' samples. Sequenced: blood. CDR3 sequence reads: CASLHQGAGNTEAFF. The CDR3 DNA reads TGTGCCAGCCTACACCAGGGGGCTGGAAACACTGAAGCTTTCTTT.